Included here is one TCR beta chain sequence, with context. This clonotype came up many times. It lacks a known antigen. Per-nucleotide qualities are absent, and no much larger clonotype sits a single base away. This sample is drawn from a study of blood T cells in healthy people across ages (dated by TCRdb to about 2015). As for the study more broadly: In model experiments, template switching captured about one uniquely barcoded TCR beta cDNA molecule for every two T cells. For two donors (one aged 18 to 30 and one aged 80 or older), the study analyzed two additional independent replicas of 1 million unique cDNA reads from the same blood draw. Donors were grouped into four age groups: young (average roughly 15 years), middle-aged (approximately 41), aged (about 60) and long-lived (roughly 80). The study measured age-related changes in TCR beta repertoire diversity using deep sequencing normalized with unique cDNA molecular identifiers. To avoid experimental bias, donors of different ages were distributed randomly across sequencing lanes. Summary of the overall study and its limitations: As age increased, observed TCR beta diversity per million T cells dropped in a roughly linear way, and a significant reduction was already evident by age about 40. Compared with the aged group, more naive CD4+ T cells, fewer expanded clones and increased TCR diversity were shown by the long-lived group, suggesting age selection. Conclusive comparison of naive and antigen-experienced compartments was prevented by the profiling of bulk unsorted PBMCs. The CMV infection status of donors was not known, potentially confounding age-related changes in expanded clonotypes. A strong correlation was found between observed TCR beta diversity and the percentage of naive T cells measured by flow cytometry. Estimates of total diversity from one million sequenced T cells were regarded as lower bounds and underestimates.

Donors were 30 to 45 systemically healthy Caucasian individuals from Russia aged about 6 to 100 years. Each donor gave around 9.9 milliliters of peripheral blood, collected into EDTA-treated Vacutainer tubes. Ficoll-Paque density-gradient centrifugation was used to isolate PBMCs, with at least 6.5 million per sample. Trizol reagent was used to extract total RNA from the PBMCs, yielding at least 5.5 micrograms per sample. For every donor, flow cytometry on a PBMC aliquot measured the percentage of naive CD45RAhigh/CD27high T cells. After removal of 3 bases from V and 6 bases from J, the junction retains 2 bases not matched to a gene. Based on the germline V gene (reference sequence), the CDR1 and CDR2 sequences are PRHDT and FYEKMQ. Counted from cysteine to phenylalanine, this CDR3 has 13 amino acids. Only the CDR3 portion is preserved as DNA: 39 bases, with reading frame beginning at the first base.

Library prep was done by 5' RACE. The run used an Illumina HiSeq 2500. A second roughly 6 to 12 cycle PCR used a sample-barcoded 5' primer and a J-beta primer mix. A template-switch 5' adaptor carrying 12 random nucleotides introduced a unique molecular identifier onto each TCR beta cDNA molecule. Each sample yielded at least 2.5 million CDR3-containing paired-end reads. The Mint cDNA synthesis kit, primed by a TRBC-specific oligonucleotide, was used to synthesize first-strand cDNA from all RNA. All cDNA was treated with uracil-DNA glycosylase and then went through a first 18-cycle PCR with the universal primers M1SS and BC2_uni_R. As for how the authors treated the data: Each sample was normalized by randomly selecting 1 million high-quality reads, each carrying a distinct molecular identifier. Instead of being binned into consensus sequences, reads with shared molecular identifiers were discarded. MiTCR, run with a Q25 quality threshold and the strictest error-elimination algorithm, handled CDR3 identification, clonotype clustering and error correction. A nonparametric unseen species model with Euler transformation was used to estimate lower-bound total TCR beta diversity. Using fastp trimming at Q25 and MiXCR clonotype assembly, TCRdb reanalyzed the public sequencing data and kept in-frame beta chains. Each entry merges the rows of one CDR3 protein and shows their most common DNA and genes. The V and J calls, along with clone size, are taken from TCRdb and not from the paper's own processing. The sample table contains 650,000 to 950,000 distinct CDR3 sequences; only one count was recorded for around 42% of them. Around 21% of the sample is held by the ten biggest clonotypes.

This TCR was recovered from a man in his sixties in good health. The sequence links TRBV13 to TRBJ2-7; 10 middle bases align to TRBD1. The source material was blood. The nucleotide sequence is given as TGTGCCAGCAGCTTGACAGGGGGCAGCGAGCAGTACTTC. This codes for CASSLTGGSEQYF.